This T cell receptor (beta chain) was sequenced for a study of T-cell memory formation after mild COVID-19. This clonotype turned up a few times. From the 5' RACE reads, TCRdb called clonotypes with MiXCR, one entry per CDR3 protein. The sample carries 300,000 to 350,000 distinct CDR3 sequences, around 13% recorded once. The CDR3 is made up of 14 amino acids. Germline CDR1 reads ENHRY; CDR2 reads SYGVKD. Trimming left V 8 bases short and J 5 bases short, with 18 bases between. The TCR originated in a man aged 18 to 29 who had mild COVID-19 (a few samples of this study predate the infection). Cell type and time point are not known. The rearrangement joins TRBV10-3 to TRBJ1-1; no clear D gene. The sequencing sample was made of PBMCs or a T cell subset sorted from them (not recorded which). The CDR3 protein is CAIQAGGVGTEAFF. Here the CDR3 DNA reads TGTGCCATCCAAGCGGGCGGTGTTGGTACTGAAGCTTTCTTT.